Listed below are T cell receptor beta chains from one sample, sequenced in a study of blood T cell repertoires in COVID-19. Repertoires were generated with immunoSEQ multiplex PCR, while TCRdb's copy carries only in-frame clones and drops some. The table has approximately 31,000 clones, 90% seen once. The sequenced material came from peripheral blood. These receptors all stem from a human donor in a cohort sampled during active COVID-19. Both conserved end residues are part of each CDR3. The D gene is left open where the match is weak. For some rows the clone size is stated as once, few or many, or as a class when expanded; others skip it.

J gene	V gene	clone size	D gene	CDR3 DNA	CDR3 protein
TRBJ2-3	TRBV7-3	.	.	TGTGCCAGCAGCCCCTCCCCCTCAGATACGCAGTATTTT	CASSPSPSDTQYF
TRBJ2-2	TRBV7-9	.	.	TGTGCCAGCAGCTTAGGGTTGGCAGGGTCGAACACCGGGGAGCTGTTTTTT	CASSLGLAGSNTGELFF
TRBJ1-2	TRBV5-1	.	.	TGCGCCAGCAGCCCGCTAGGACATGATGGCTACACCTTC	CASSPLGHDGYTF
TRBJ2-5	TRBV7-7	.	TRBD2	TGTGCTAGCAGCGATGCCGGGACTAGCGGGCGAGAGACCCAGTACTTC	CASSDAGTSGRETQYF
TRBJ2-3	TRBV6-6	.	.	TGTGCCAGCTTGGCCAGTAGGCCGAGGACAGATACGCAGTATTTT	CASLASRPRTDTQYF
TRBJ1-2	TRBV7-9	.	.	TGTGCCGGCAGAGAGGCAGGGTCCGACTATGGCTACACCTTC	CAGREAGSDYGYTF
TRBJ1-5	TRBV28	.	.	TGTGCCAGCAGAATTCAGGGTGGGAATCAGCCCCAGCATTTT	CASRIQGGNQPQHF
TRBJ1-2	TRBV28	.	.	TGTGCCAGCAGTTTCCCTCGCTATGGCTACACCTTC	CASSFPRYGYTF
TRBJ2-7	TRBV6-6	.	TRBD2	TGTGCCAGCAGTTCCTTAGCGGGGAGCTCCTACGAGCAGTACTTC	CASSSLAGSSYEQYF
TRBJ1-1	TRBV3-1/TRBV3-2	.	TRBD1	TGTGCCAGCAGCCAGGAACAGGGGGGAACTTGGAGGTTCTTT	CASSQEQGGTWRFF
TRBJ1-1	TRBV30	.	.	TGTGCCTGGACCGGTCACCTGAACACTGAAGCTTTCTTT	CAWTGHLNTEAFF
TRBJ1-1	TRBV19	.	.	TGTGCCAGTAGGATTCAGGGGACCACTGAAGCTTTCTTT	CASRIQGTTEAFF
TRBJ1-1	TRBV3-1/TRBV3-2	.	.	TGTGCCAGCAGCCCCGCAGTGAACACTGAAGCTTTCTTT	CASSPAVNTEAFF
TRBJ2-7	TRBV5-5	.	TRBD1	TGTGCCAGCAGCTTGTTGGGACAGGGGCCTTACGAGCAGTACTTC	CASSLLGQGPYEQYF
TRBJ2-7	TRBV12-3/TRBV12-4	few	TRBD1	TGTGCCAGCAGCAGGGACAGGGCTGAGCAGTACTTC	CASSRDRAEQYF
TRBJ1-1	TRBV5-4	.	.	TGTGCCAGCAGCCCCCGGCCGGGATCCGCGTATACATCTGAAGCTTTCTTT	CASSPRPGSAYTSEAFF
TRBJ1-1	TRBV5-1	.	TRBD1	TGCGCCAGCAGCTTGAGTGGGACAGGGGGAGCTGAAGCTTTCTTT	CASSLSGTGGAEAFF
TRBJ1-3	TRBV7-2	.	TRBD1	TGTGCCAGCAGCTCGCGGACAGGGGTCTCTGGAAACACCATATATTTT	CASSSRTGVSGNTIYF
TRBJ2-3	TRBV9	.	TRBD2	TGTGCCAGCAGAGAGCGGGAGGGCACAGATACGCAGTATTTT	CASREREGTDTQYF
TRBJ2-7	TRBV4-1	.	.	TGCGCCAGCAGCCTCCTCCCCTTGGCTAGCCGCGAAAGCCTAGGGCACTACGAGCAGTACTTC	CASSLLPLASRESLGHYEQYF
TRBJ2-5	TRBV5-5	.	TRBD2	TGTGCCAGCAGCCATCGACTAGCGGGAGGGTCGTGGCAAGAGACCCAGTACTTC	CASSHRLAGGSWQETQYF
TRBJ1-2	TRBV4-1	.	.	TGCGCCAGCAGCCTAGGAAACAGGGCTGACTATGGCTACACCTTC	CASSLGNRADYGYTF
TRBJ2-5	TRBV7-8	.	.	TGTGCCAGCAGCCTCCCCCGGGTAGGGACTCTAGAGACCCAGTACTTC	CASSLPRVGTLETQYF
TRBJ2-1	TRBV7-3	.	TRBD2	TGTGCCAGCAGCCTCACTAGCGGAACTTACAATGAGCAGTTCTTC	CASSLTSGTYNEQFF
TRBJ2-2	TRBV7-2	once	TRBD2	TGTGCCAGCAGCTTGTCTAGCGGGGAGTACGGGGAGCTGTTTTTT	CASSLSSGEYGELFF
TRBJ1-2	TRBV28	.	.	TGTGCCAGCAGTTCCAGCGTTAACTATGGCTACACCTTC	CASSSSVNYGYTF
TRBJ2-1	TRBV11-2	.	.	TGTGCCAGCAGCTTAGCGGAGGGTACTAGCTATTTCTACAATGAGCAGTTCTTC	CASSLAEGTSYFYNEQFF
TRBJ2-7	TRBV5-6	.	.	TGTGCCAGCAGCTTCCGACCGGGCTCCTACGAGCAGTACTTC	CASSFRPGSYEQYF
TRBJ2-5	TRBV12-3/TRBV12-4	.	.	TGTGCCAGCGGAGACAGAATCCAAGAGACCCAGTACTTC	CASGDRIQETQYF
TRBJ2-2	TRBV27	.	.	TGTGCCAGCAGTTTACGCGCCCCCGGGGAGCTGTTTTTT	CASSLRAPGELFF
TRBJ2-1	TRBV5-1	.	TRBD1	TGCGCCAGCAGTAATGGACAGGAGCCCCGCAATGAGCAGTTCTTC	CASSNGQEPRNEQFF
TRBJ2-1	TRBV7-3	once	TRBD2	TGTGCCAGCAGCTTAGAGACTAGCGCCTACAATGAGCAGTTCTTC	CASSLETSAYNEQFF
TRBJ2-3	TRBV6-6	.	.	TGTGCCAGCAGCGATTGGACATCCAAGGGAGATACGCAGTATTTT	CASSDWTSKGDTQYF
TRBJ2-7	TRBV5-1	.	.	TGCGCCAGCAGCGGGAGCTCCTACGAGCAGTACTTC	CASSGSSYEQYF
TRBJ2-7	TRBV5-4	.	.	TGTGCCAGCAGCCCCCAAGTTCTAAGCTCCTACGAGCAGTACTTC	CASSPQVLSSYEQYF
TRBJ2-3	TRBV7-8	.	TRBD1	TGTGCCAGCAGCATACGACAGGGGTCGTTTACAGATACGCAGTATTTT	CASSIRQGSFTDTQYF
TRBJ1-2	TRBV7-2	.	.	TGTGCCAGCAGCCCACGGACAGATTATGGCTACACCTTC	CASSPRTDYGYTF
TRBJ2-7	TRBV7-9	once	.	TGTGCCAGCAGCTTCAGGGGTGAATCCTACGAGCAGTACTTC	CASSFRGESYEQYF
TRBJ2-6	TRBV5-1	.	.	TGCGCCAGCAGCTTCGGACAGAGCTCTGGGGCCAACGTCCTGACTTTC	CASSFGQSSGANVLTF
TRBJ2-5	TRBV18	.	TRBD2	TGTGCCAGCTCAGAGGTAGCGGGAGGGCCCGTAGAGACCCAGTACTTC	CASSEVAGGPVETQYF
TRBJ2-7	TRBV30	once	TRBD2	TGTGCCTGGGCTAGGACCGGGACTAGTCCCTACGAGCAGTACTTC	CAWARTGTSPYEQYF
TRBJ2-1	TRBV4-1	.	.	TGCGCCAGCCTACCAGTAGGGTCGCGGGTTAGCTCCTACAATGAGCAGTTCTTC	CASLPVGSRVSSYNEQFF
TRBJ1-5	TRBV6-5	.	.	TGTGCCAGCAGTTACTCGAAATTTCTGCGACAGCCCCAGCATTTT	CASSYSKFLRQPQHF
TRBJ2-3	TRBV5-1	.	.	TGCGCCAGCAGCTGGGCAGGGGCAGATACGCAGTATTTT	CASSWAGADTQYF
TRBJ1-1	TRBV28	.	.	TGTGCCAGCAGTTTGGTACGGACTGAAGCTTTCTTT	CASSLVRTEAFF
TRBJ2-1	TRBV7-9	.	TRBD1	TGTGCCAGCAGCTTAGCCAGGGGGCCGGAGAATGAGCAGTTCTTC	CASSLARGPENEQFF
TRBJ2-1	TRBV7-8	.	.	TGTGCCAGCAGCTCTCCCCTAGTTTGGTCCTACAATGAGCAGTTCTTC	CASSSPLVWSYNEQFF
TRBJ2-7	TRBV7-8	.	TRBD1	TGTGCCAGCAGCTACGACAGGGGCTACGAGCAGTACTTC	CASSYDRGYEQYF
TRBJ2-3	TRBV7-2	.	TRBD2	TGTGCCAGCAGCCCCGGACTAGTAGATACGCAGTATTTT	CASSPGLVDTQYF
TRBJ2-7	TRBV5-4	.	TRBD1	TGTGCCAGCAGGACGAGGACAGGGGAAGTCTACGAGCAGTACTTC	CASRTRTGEVYEQYF
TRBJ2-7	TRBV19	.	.	TGTGCCAGTAGCGTCACTAGTGCTTCCTACGAGCAGTACTTC	CASSVTSASYEQYF
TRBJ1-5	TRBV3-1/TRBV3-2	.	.	TGTGCCAGCAGCCAATCATCGGGGATCGCTCAGCCCCAGCATTTT	CASSQSSGIAQPQHF
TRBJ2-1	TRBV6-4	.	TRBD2	TGTGCCAGCAGTGACTCCGGGACTAGCGGGAAAACCTACAATGAGCAGTTCTTC	CASSDSGTSGKTYNEQFF
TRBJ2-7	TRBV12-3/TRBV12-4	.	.	TGTGCCAGCAGCTTCAGGGACTACGAGCAGTACTTC	CASSFRDYEQYF
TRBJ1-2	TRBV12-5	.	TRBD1	TGTGCTAGTGGTTTGGCCCCTGACAGGGATGGCTACACCTTC	CASGLAPDRDGYTF
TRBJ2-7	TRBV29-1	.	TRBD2	TGCAGCGTTACCGGGACTACCAGTTACGAGCAGTACTTC	CSVTGTTSYEQYF
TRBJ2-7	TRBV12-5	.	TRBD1	TGTGCTAGTGGTTTCGGTACGGACAGGGGTAGCGACGAGCAGTACTTC	CASGFGTDRGSDEQYF
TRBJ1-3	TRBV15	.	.	TGTGCCACCAGCAGAGATCGCGACAGAGGATATTTT	CATSRDRDRGYF
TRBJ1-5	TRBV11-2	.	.	TGTGCCAGCAGCTTTCAGGGCGGTAGTAATCAGCCCCAGCATTTT	CASSFQGGSNQPQHF